This T cell receptor beta chain was captured in a study of blood T cells in healthy people across ages. Notes on the study in general: A greater number of naive CD4+ cells and higher diversity distinguished long-lived donors from aged donors. TCR beta diversity per million T cells fell roughly linearly with age.

This CDR3 comprises 15 residues. Germline CDR1 and CDR2: MNHEY and SVGEGT. With 4 bases removed from V and 3 bases from J, the gap between germline ends came to 13 bases. This clonotype was seen ten or more times. The target antigen is unknown. Sample-barcoded 5' priming and a J-beta primer mix drove a second PCR of roughly 6 to 12 cycles. MiXCR was run by TCRdb on the 5' RACE reads, yielding one entry per CDR3 protein. The table has hundreds of thousands of distinct CDR3 sequences, 25% to 30% seen once. The receptor comes from an elderly woman in good health. This rearrangement joins TRBV6-2 or TRBV6-3 to TRBJ2-1; D not resolved. The sample comprised blood. Here the CDR3 DNA reads TGTGCCAGCAGTTCCCAAGTTAAAGTCTACAATGAGCAGTTCTTC. Amino acids: CASSSQVKVYNEQFF.